This T cell receptor beta chain was retrieved from a study of blood T cells in healthy people across ages. PCR was performed a second time for roughly 7 to 12 cycles using a sample-barcoded 5' primer and a J-beta primer mix. All cDNA molecules were each tagged by a template-switch adaptor with 12 random nucleotides. Each of the samples gave a minimum of 3 million paired-end reads that contained CDR3. TCRdb called the 5' RACE reads again in MiXCR, with one record for every CDR3 protein. The profile shows about 1,500,000 distinct CDR3 sequences, approximately 38% of them singletons. Germline V gives CDR1 SGHDN, CDR2 FVKESK. CDR3 size: 13 residues. Trimming stripped 5 bases from V and 4 bases from J, with 11 bases between. Study-wide findings and caveats: Since the PBMCs were unsorted, naive and antigen-experienced cells could not be conclusively compared. Roughly linear declines in TCR beta diversity per million T cells occurred with age.

With respect to this clonotype: Its antigen is as yet unknown.

J is TRBJ1-2 and V is TRBV14; tentative D call: TRBD1 (5 bases). The sample consisted of blood. The sequence came from a woman between 18 and 30 years old in good health. DNA of the CDR3: TGTGCCAGCAGCGAGGGACGGATCTATGGCTACACCTTC. Amino acid sequence: CASSEGRIYGYTF.